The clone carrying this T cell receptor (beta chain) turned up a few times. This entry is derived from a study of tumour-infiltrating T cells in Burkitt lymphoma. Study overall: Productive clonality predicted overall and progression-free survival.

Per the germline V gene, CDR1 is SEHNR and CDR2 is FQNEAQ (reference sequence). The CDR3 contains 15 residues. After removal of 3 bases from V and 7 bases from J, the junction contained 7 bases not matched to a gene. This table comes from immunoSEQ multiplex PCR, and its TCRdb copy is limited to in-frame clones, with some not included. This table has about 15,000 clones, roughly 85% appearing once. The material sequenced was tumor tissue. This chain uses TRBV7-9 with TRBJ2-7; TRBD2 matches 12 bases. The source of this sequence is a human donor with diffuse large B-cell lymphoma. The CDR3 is CASSFPSGRAEEQYF. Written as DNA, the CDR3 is TGTGCCAGCAGCTTCCCTAGCGGGAGGGCCGAAGAGCAGTACTTC.